This T cell receptor (beta chain) was identified during a study of shared clonotypes between healthy human individuals. General study points: Clonotype sharing among the donors was expected to vary with sequencing depth. The represented genetic and exposure-history diversity was limited by the small number of donors.

To note about this clone: Its antigen remains unknown.

Caucasian adults residing in Nashville, Tennessee made up all the donors. The method was immunoSEQ multiplex PCR; TCRdb's version includes in-frame clones alone and lacks a portion of them. The table shows 180,000 or so clones, with 80% to 95% occurring only once. CDR1 and CDR2 from the germline V gene are KGHSH and LQKENI. CDR3 size: 14 residues. Trimming shortened V by 6 bases and J by 5 bases, and 16 bases separated the two germline ends. This clonotype originated in a woman aged 25-40 years in good health. The sample comprised naive CD4+ T cells sorted from blood. Documented subset: CD45RA+ positively selected. The chain uses TRBV18 and TRBJ2-5; tentative D call: TRBD1 (6 bases). This chain's CDR3 is CASSYREPRETQYF. In nucleotides, the CDR3 is TGTGCCAGCTCCTACAGGGAGCCTCGGGAGACCCAGTACTTC.